The entry below describes one T cell receptor (beta chain). Germline V gene data show CDR1 as MDHEN and CDR2 as SYDVKM. This CDR3 region has 17 residues. Trimming removed 5 bases from V and 1 base from J, with 20 bases in between. This sample is part of a study of T cell responses to AZD1222 COVID-19 vaccine. Libraries were prepared by immunoSEQ multiplex PCR; TCRdb keeps only in-frame clonotypes and omits some of them. The sample contains under 150,000 clones, roughly 90% of which appear only once. The material was peripheral blood, obtained on day 0 of AZD1222 vaccination. The rearrangement links TRBV28 to TRBJ1-1; D may be TRBD1 (5 bases). The source of this sequence is an adult in good health. CDR3 loop: CASSALGTQYRNTEAFF. Written as DNA, the CDR3 is TGTGCCAGCAGTGCGCTCGGGACCCAATATAGGAACACTGAAGCTTTCTTT.